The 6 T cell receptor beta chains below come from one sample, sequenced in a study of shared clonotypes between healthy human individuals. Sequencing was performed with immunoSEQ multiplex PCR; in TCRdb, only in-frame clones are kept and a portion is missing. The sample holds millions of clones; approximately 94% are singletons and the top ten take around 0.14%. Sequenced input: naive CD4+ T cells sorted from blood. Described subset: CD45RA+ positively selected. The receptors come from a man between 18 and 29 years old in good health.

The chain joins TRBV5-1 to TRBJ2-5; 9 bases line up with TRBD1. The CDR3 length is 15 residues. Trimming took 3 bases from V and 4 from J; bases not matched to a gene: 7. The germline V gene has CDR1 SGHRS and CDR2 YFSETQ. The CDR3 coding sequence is TGCGCCAGCAGCTCGGGACAGGGTTTGGGAGAGACCCAGTACTTC. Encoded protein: CASSSGQGLGETQYF.

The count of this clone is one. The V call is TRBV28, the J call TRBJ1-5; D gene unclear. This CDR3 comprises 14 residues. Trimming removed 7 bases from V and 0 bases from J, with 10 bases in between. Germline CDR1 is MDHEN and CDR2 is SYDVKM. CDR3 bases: TGTGCCAGCACCAGGCGGGGTAGCAATCAGCCCCAGCATTTT. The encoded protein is CASTRRGSNQPQHF.

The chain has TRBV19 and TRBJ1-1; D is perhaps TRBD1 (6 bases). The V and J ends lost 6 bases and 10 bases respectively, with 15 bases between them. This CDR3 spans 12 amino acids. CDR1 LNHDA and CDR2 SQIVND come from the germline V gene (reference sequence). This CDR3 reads CASRNTRGAAFF. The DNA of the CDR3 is TGTGCCAGTAGGAATACCAGGGGCGCAGCTTTCTTT.

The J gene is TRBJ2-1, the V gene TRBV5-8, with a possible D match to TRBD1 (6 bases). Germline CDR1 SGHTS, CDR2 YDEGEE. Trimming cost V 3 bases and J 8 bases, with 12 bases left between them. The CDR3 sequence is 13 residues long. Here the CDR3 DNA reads TGTGCCAGCAGCTGGCAGGGGTTCGATGAGCAGTTCTTC. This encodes CASSWQGFDEQFF.

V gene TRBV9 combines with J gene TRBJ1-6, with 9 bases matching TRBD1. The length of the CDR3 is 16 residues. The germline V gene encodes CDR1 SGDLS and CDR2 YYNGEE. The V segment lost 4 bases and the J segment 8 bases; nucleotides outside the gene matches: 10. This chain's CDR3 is CASSPGTGNPHSPLHF. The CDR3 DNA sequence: TGTGCCAGCAGCCCCGGGACAGGGAACCCTCATTCACCCCTCCACTTT.

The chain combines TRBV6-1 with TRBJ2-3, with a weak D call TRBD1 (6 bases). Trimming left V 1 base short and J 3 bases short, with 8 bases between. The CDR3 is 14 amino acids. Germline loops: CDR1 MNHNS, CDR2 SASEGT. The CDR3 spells CASSEETGTDTQYF. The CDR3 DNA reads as TGTGCCAGCAGTGAAGAAACAGGGACAGATACGCAGTATTTT.